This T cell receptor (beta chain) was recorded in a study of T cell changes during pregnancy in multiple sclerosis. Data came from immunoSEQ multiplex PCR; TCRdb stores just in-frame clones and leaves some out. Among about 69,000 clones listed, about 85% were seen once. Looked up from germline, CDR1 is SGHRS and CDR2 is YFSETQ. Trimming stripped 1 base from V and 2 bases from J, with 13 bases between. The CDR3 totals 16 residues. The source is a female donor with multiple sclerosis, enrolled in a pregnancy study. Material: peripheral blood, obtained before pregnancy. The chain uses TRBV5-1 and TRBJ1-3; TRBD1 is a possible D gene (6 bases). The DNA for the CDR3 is TGCGCCAGCAGCTTGAGAAACAGGGCTACTGGAAACACCATATATTTT. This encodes CASSLRNRATGNTIYF.